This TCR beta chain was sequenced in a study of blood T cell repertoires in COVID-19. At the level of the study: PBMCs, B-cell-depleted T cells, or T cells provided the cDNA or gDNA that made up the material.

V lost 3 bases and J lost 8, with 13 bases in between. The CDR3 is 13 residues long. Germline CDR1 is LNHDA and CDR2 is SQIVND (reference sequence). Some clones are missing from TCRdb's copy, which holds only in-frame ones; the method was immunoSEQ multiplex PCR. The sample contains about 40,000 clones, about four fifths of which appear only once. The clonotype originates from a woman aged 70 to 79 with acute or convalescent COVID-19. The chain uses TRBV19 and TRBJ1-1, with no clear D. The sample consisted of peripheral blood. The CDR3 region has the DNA TGTGCCAGTAGTATTGACCGGAGGTTCGAAGCTTTCTTT. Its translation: CASSIDRRFEAFF.